The T cell receptor (beta chain) described here comes from a study of blood T cell repertoires in COVID-19. Study at large: T cells, B-cell-depleted T cells, or PBMCs provided the cDNA or gDNA that served as material.

With 6 bases removed from V and 4 bases from J, the gap between germline ends came to 18 bases. Per the germline V gene, CDR1 is LNHDA and CDR2 is SQIVND (reference sequence). This CDR3 is 15 amino acids long. In the original workflow: Counts of nucleated cells, estimated from reference gene primer amplification, were obtained. Libraries were prepared by immunoSEQ multiplex PCR; TCRdb keeps only in-frame clonotypes and omits some of them. From that table come the V and J calls and clone size; the DNA was used to work out D and trimming. This repertoire shows about 220,000 clones, roughly 84% found once; its top ten account for roughly 5.3%.

The receptor comes from a woman in her sixties or seventies who had recovered from COVID-19. The genes are TRBV19 and TRBJ1-1, with TRBD1 as a possible D gene (6 bases). Sequences were obtained from peripheral blood. DNA for the CDR3: TGTGCCAGTAGGCCGACCAGGGGCGAGGTCACTGAAGCTTTCTTT. Amino acid sequence: CASRPTRGEVTEAFF. The full variable domain, with the rest looked up from reference TRBV19 and TRBJ1-1, is DGGITQSPKYLFRKEGQNVTLSCEQNLNHDAMYWYRQDPGQGLRLIYYSQIVNDFQKGDIAEGYSVSREKKESFPLTVTSAQKNPTAFYLCASRPTRGEVTEAFFGQGTRLTVV.